This T cell receptor (beta chain) was documented in a study of blood T cell repertoires in COVID-19. About the research overall: PBMCs, B-cell-depleted T cells, or T cells provided the cDNA or gDNA that made up the material.

V gave up 5 bases and J gave up 3 bases; unmatched junction bases: 10. Germline CDR1 reads MNHEY; CDR2 reads SMNVEV (reference sequence). The CDR3 spans 17 residues. The table came from immunoSEQ multiplex PCR; TCRdb's copy has only in-frame clones and leaves some out. Of over 300,000 clones listed, 90% were seen once; the top ten hold about 6.8%. The TCR originated in a man aged 18-30 years with active or convalescent COVID-19. Sequencing was done on a sample of peripheral blood. The chain couples TRBV27 to TRBJ1-6, with 7 bases that match TRBD1. Here the CDR3 reads CASSLTGQMSYNSPLHF. DNA for the CDR3: TGTGCCAGCAGTCTGACGGGACAGATGAGCTATAATTCACCCCTCCACTTT.